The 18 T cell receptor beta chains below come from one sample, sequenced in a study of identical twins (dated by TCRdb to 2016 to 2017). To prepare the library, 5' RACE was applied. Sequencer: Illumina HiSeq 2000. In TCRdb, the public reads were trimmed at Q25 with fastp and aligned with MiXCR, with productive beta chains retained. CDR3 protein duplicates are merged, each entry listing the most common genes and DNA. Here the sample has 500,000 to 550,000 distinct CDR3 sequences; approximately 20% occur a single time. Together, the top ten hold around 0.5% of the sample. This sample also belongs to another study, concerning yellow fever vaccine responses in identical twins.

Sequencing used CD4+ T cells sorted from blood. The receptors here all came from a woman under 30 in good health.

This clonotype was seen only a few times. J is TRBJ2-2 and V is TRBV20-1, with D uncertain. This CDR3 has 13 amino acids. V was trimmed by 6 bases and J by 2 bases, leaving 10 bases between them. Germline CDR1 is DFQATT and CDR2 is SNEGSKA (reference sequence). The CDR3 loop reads CSAPQRNTGELFF. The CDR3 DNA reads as TGCAGTGCCCCACAGAGAAACACCGGGGAGCTGTTTTTT.

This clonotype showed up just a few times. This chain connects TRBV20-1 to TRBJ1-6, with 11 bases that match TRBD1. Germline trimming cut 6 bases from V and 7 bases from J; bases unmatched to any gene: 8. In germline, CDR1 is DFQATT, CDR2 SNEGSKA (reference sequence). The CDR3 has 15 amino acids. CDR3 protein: CSAPGQGAANSPLHF. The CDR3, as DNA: TGCAGTGCACCCGGACAGGGGGCGGCGAATTCACCCCTCCACTTT.

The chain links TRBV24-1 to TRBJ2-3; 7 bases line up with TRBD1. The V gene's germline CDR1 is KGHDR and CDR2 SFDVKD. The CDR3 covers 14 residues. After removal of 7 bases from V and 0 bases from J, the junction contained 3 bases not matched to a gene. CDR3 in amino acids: CATSPQGSTDTQYF. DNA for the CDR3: TGTGCCACCAGCCCACAGGGGAGCACAGATACGCAGTATTTT.

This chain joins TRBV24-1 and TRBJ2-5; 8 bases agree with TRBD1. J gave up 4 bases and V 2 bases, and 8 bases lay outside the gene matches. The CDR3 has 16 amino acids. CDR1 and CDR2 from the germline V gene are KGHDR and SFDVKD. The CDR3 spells CATSDSWTGQGETQYF. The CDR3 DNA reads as TGTGCCACCAGTGATTCCTGGACAGGGCAAGGAGAGACCCAGTACTTC.

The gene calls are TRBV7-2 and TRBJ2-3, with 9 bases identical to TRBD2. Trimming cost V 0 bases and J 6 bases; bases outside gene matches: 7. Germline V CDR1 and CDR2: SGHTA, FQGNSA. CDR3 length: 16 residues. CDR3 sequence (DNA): TGTGCCAGCAGCTTAGCTGGGCGGGAGGGCTTGGATACGCAGTATTTT. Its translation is CASSLAGREGLDTQYF. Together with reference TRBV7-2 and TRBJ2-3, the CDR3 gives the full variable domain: GAGVSQSPSNKVTEKGKDVELRCDPISGHTALYWYRQSLGQGLEFLIYFQGNSAPDKSGLPSDRFSAERTGGSVSTLTIQRTQQEDSAVYLCASSLAGREGLDTQYFGPGTRLTVL.

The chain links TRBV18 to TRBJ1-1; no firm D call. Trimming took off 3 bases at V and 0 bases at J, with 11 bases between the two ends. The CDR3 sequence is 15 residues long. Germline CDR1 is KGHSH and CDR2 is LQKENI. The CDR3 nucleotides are TGTGCCAGCTCACCTGAACCAGCTATGAACACTGAAGCTTTCTTT. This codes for CASSPEPAMNTEAFF.

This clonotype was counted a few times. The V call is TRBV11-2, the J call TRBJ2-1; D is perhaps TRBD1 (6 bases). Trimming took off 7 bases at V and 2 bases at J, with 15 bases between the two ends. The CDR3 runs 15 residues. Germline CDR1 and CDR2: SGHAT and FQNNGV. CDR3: CASTPQGPAYNEQFF. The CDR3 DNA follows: TGTGCCAGCACCCCCCAGGGGCCGGCCTACAATGAGCAGTTCTTC.

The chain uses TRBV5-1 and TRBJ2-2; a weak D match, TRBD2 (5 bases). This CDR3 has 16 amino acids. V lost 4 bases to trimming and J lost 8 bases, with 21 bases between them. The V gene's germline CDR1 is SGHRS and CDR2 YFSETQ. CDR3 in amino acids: CASSLTDRGISGELFF. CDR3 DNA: TGCGCCAGCAGCCTCACGGACCGAGGGATCTCTGGGGAGCTGTTTTTT.

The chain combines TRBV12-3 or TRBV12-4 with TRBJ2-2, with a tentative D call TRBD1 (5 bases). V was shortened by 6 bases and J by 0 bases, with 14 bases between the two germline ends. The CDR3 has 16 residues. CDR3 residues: CASRQGDSPNTGELFF. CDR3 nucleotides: TGTGCCAGCAGGCAAGGGGATTCCCCGAACACCGGGGAGCTGTTTTTT.

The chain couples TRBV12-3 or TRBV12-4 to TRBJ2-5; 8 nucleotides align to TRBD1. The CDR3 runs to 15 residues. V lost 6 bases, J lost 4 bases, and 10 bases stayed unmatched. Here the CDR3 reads CASRSSGGAGETQYF. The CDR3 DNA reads TGTGCCAGCAGGTCGTCAGGGGGCGCGGGAGAGACCCAGTACTTC.

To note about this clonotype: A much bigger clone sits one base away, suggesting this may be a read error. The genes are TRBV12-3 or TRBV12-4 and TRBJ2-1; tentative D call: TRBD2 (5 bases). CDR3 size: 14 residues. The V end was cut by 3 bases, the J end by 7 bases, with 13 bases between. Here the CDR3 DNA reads TGTGCCAGCAGTTTCGGGGTTACTTGGAATGAGCAGTTCTTC. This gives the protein CASSFGVTWNEQFF.

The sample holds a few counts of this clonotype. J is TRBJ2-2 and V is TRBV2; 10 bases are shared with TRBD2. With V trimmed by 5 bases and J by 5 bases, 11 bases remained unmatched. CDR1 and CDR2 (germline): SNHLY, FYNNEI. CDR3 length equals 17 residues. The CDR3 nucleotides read TGTGCCAGCAGTCCAGCGGGGGGGGAGACGATGACCGGGGAGCTGTTTTTT. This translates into CASSPAGGETMTGELFF.

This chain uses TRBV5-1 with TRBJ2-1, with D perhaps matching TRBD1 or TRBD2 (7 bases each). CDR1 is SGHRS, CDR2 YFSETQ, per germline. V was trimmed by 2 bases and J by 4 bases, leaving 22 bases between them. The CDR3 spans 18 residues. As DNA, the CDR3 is TGCGCCAGCAGCTTCTCGGGTCCAGGGGGGGAGACATACAATGAGCAGTTCTTC. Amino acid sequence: CASSFSGPGGETYNEQFF.

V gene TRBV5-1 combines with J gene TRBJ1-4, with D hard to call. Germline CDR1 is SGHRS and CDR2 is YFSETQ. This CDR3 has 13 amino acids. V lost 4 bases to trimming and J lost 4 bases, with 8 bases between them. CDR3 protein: CASSGDFNEKLFF. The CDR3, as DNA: TGCGCCAGCAGCGGTGATTTTAATGAAAAACTGTTTTTT.

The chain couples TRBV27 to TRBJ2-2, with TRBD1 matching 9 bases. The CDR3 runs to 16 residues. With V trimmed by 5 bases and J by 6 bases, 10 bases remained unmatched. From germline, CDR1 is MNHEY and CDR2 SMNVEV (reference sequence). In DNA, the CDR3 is TGTGCCAGCAGTCGCCGGACAGGGGCGGGCGCCGGGGAGCTGTTTTTT. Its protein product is CASSRRTGAGAGELFF.

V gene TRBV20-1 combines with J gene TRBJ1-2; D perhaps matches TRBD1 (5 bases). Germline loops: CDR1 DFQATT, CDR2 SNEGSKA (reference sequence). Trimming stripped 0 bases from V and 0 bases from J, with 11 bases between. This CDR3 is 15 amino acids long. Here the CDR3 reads CSARDAGTANYGYTF. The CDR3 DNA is TGCAGTGCTAGAGATGCAGGGACGGCTAACTATGGCTACACCTTC.

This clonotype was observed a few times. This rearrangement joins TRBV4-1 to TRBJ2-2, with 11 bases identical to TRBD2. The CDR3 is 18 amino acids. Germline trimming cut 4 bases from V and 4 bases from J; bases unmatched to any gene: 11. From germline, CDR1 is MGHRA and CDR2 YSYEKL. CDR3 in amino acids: CASSLSLAGEWVTGELFF. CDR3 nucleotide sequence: TGCGCCAGCAGCCTATCACTAGCGGGAGAATGGGTCACCGGGGAGCTGTTTTTT.

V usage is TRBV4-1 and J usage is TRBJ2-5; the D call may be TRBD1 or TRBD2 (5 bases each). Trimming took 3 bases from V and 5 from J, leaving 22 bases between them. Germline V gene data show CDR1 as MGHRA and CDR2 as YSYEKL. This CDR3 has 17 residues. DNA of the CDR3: TGCGCCAGCAGCCACAGAACAAGGGGCCGGGAAGGGGAGACCCAGTACTTC. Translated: CASSHRTRGREGETQYF.